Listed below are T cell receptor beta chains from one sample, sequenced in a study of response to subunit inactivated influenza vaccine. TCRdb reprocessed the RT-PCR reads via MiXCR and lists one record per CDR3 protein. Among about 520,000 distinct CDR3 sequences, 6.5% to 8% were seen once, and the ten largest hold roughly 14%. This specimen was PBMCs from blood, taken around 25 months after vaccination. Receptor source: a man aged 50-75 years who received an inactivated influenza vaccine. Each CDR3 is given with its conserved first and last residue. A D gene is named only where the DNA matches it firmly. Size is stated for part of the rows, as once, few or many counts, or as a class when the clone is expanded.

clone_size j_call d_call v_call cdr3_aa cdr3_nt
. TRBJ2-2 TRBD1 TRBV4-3 CASSQDLWDRGPGELFF TGCGCCAGCAGCCAAGATTTGTGGGACAGGGGCCCCGGGGAGCTGTTTTTT
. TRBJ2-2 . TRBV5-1 CASSLAGQGTTGELFF TGCGCCAGCAGCTTGGCAGGGCAGGGGACCACCGGGGAGCTGTTTTTT
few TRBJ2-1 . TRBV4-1 CASSPPQGISSYNEQFF TGCGCCAGCAGCCCGCCTCAGGGGATTAGCTCCTACAATGAGCAGTTCTTC
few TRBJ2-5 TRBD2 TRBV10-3 CAISERGLAASQKETQYF TGTGCCATCAGTGAGAGGGGACTAGCGGCCTCCCAAAAAGAGACCCAGTACTTC
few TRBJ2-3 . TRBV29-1 CSVREGAADTQYF TGCAGCGTTAGGGAGGGGGCGGCAGATACGCAGTATTTT
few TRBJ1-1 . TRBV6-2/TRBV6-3 CASSYWGNTEAFF TGTGCCAGCAGTTACTGGGGGAACACTGAAGCTTTCTTT
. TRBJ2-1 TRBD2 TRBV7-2 CASSLALAGSSDEQFF TGTGCCAGCAGCTTAGCTCTAGCGGGATCAAGTGATGAGCAGTTCTTC
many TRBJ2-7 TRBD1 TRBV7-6 CASSLAAGGYSYEQYF TGTGCCAGCAGCTTAGCGGCAGGGGGCTATTCCTACGAGCAGTACTTC
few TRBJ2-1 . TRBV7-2 CASSLSGAGINEQFF TGTGCCAGCAGCTTATCTGGCGCGGGAATAAATGAGCAGTTCTTC
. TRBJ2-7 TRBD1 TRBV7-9 CASSEGQGDQYF TGTGCCAGCAGCGAGGGACAGGGGGACCAGTACTTC
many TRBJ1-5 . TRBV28 CASIPLGGAGQPQHF TGTGCCAGCATCCCCTTGGGGGGCGCGGGTCAGCCCCAGCATTTT
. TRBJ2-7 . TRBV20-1 CSARVGSIEQYF TGCAGTGCTAGAGTAGGGAGCATCGAGCAGTACTTC
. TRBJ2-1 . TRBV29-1 CSVVLLLSREQAYNEQFF TGCAGCGTTGTGCTTCTCTTATCCCGGGAGCAGGCCTACAATGAGCAGTTCTTC
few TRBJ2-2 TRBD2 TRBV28 CASSFTGGGRTGELFF TGTGCCAGCAGTTTTACGGGCGGGGGGCGGACCGGGGAGCTGTTTTTT
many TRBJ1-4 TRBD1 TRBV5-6 CASSLRTGGREKLFF TGTGCCAGCAGCTTAAGGACAGGGGGCCGTGAAAAACTGTTTTTT
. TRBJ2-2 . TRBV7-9 CASSLDAPGELFF TGTGCCAGCAGCTTAGACGCCCCCGGGGAGCTGTTTTTT
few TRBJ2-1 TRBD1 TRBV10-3 CAISPGTGIGDNEQFF TGTGCCATCAGTCCCGGGACAGGGATCGGCGACAATGAGCAGTTCTTC
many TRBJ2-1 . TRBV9 CASSPGGPSYNEQFF TGTGCCAGCAGCCCTGGAGGGCCTTCCTACAATGAGCAGTTCTTC
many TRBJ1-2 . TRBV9 CASSVGGGGRYEGGYTF TGTGCCAGCAGCGTAGGAGGAGGGGGAAGGTATGAAGGCGGCTACACCTTC
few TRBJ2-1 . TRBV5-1 CASSYPSNEQFF TGCGCCAGCAGCTATCCAAGCAATGAGCAGTTCTTC
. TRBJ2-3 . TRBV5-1 CASSIRAADTQYF TGCGCCAGCAGCATCCGGGCCGCGGATACGCAGTATTTT
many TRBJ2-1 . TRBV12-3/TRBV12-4 CASSFLYNEQFF TGTGCCAGCAGTTTCTTGTACAATGAGCAGTTCTTC
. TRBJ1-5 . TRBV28 CASSSYSGTDSNQPQHF TGTGCCAGCAGTTCATACTCCGGGACGGATAGCAATCAGCCCCAGCATTTT
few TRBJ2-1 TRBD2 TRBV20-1 CSARIAGGINEQFF TGCAGTGCTAGGATAGCGGGGGGGATTAATGAGCAGTTCTTC
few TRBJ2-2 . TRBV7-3 CASSPGRNVANTGELFF TGTGCCAGCAGCCCGGGACGGAACGTTGCGAACACCGGGGAGCTGTTTTTT
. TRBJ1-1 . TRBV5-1 CASSGRGGMNTEAFF TGCGCCAGCAGCGGCCGGGGGGGCATGAACACTGAAGCTTTCTTT
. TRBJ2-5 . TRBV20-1 CSASVRQLAGETQYF TGCAGTGCTAGCGTAAGGCAACTAGCCGGAGAGACCCAGTACTTC
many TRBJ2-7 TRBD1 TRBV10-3 CAISERTGKSYEQYF TGTGCCATCAGTGAGAGGACAGGGAAATCCTACGAGCAGTACTTC
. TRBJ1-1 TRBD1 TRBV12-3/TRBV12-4 CASKMTGRGTEAFF TGTGCCAGCAAAATGACAGGGAGGGGCACTGAAGCTTTCTTT
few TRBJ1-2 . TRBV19 CASSDRGFGYTF TGTGCCAGTAGTGATCGTGGTTTTGGCTACACCTTC
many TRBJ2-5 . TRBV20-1 CSAPRETQYF TGCAGTGCACCCCGGGAGACCCAGTACTTC
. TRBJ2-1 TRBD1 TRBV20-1 CSAHSTGGAGEQFF TGCAGTGCCCACAGCACAGGGGGCGCGGGGGAGCAGTTCTTC
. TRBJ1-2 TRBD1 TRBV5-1 CASSSNTPGQGNGYTF TGCGCCAGCAGCTCGAATACTCCGGGACAGGGAAATGGCTACACCTTC
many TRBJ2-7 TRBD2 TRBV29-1 CSVSGLAGGSSYEQYF TGCAGCGTTTCGGGACTAGCGGGAGGAAGCTCCTACGAGCAGTACTTC
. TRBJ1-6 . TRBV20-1 CSARDPTTTRANSPLHF TGCAGTGCTAGAGATCCCACAACGACAAGGGCAAATTCACCCCTCCACTTT
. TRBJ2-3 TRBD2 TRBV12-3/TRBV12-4 CASTLAGGPHTDTQYF TGTGCCAGCACCCTAGCGGGGGGACCCCACACAGATACGCAGTATTTT
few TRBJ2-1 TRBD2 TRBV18 CASSRGGGAGNEQFF TGTGCCAGCTCACGAGGCGGGGGGGCCGGCAATGAGCAGTTCTTC
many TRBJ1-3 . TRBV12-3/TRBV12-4 CASSSPGGGGNTIYF TGTGCCAGCAGTTCACCGGGAGGTGGTGGAAACACCATATATTTT
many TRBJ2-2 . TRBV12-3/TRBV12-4 CASSSHKGNGELFF TGTGCCAGCAGTTCGCACAAGGGGAACGGGGAGCTGTTTTTT
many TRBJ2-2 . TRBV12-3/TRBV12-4 CASSNSANTGELFF TGTGCCAGCAGCAACAGTGCGAACACCGGGGAGCTGTTTTTT
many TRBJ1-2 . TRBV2 CASSSGTPLYYGYTF TGTGCCAGCAGTTCCGGGACACCTCTCTACTATGGCTACACCTTC
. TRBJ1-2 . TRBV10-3 CAISDTGFGYTF TGTGCCATCAGTGATACCGGGTTTGGCTACACCTTC
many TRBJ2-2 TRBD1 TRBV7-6 CASSYTDRGIGELFF TGTGCCAGCAGCTATACGGACAGGGGAATCGGGGAGCTGTTTTTT
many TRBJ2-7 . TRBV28 CASIQGGNEQYF TGTGCCAGCATACAGGGTGGGAACGAGCAGTACTTC
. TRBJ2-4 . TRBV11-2 CASSPLRRLVGNKNIQYF TGTGCCAGCAGCCCTCTACGGAGGCTAGTGGGGAACAAAAACATTCAGTACTTC
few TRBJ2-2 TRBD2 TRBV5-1 CASSSTRGANTGELFF TGCGCCAGCAGTTCGACGCGGGGGGCGAACACCGGGGAGCTGTTTTTT
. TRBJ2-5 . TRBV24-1 CATSDLRSPETQYF TGTGCCACCAGTGATTTGAGGTCCCCAGAGACCCAGTACTTC
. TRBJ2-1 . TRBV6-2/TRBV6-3 CASSYTIHEQFF TGTGCCAGCAGTTACACGATTCATGAGCAGTTCTTC
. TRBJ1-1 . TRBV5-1 CASSLWAENTEAFF TGCGCCAGCAGCTTGTGGGCGGAGAACACTGAAGCTTTCTTT
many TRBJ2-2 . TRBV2 CASSEGRTNTGELFF TGTGCCAGCAGTGAGGGACGAACGAACACCGGGGAGCTGTTTTTT
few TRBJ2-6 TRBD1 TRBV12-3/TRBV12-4 CASRADRGLYSGANVLTF TGTGCCAGCAGGGCCGACAGGGGGCTCTATTCTGGGGCCAACGTCCTGACTTTC
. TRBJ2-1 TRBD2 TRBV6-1 CASSPGPGLANNEQFF TGTGCCAGCAGTCCCGGCCCGGGACTAGCAAACAATGAGCAGTTCTTC
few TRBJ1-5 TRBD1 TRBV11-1 CASSLGIPDRATNQPQHF TGTGCCAGCAGCTTAGGAATTCCCGACAGGGCCACCAATCAGCCCCAGCATTTT
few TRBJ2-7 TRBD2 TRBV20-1 CSARGTSGRVSYEQYF TGCAGTGCTAGGGGTACTAGCGGGAGGGTCTCCTACGAGCAGTACTTC
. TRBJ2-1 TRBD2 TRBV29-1 CSVAGLNLNEQFF TGCAGCGTTGCGGGACTAAACCTCAATGAGCAGTTCTTC
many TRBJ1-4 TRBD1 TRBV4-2 CASSQAGRGPNEKLFF TGTGCCAGCAGCCAAGCAGGCAGGGGGCCTAATGAAAAACTGTTTTTT